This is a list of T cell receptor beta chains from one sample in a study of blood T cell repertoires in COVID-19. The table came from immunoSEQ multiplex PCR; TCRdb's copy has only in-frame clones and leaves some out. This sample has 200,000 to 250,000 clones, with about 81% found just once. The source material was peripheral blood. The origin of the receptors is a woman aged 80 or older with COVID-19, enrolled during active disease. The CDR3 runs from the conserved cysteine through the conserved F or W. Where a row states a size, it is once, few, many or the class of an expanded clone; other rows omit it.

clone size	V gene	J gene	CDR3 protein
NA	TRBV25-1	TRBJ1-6	CASTLGKNSPLHF
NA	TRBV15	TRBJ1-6	CATSMRSVSPLHF
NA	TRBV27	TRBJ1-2	CASSSDPYRVSSSYGYTF
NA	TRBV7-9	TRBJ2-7	CASSLEGTGRSYEQYF
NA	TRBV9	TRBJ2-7	CASSVGTGGRGEQYF
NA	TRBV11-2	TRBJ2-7	CASSLSPSGTLQYF
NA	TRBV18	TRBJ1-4	CASSPLTLTGVNEKLFF
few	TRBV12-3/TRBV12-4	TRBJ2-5	CASMSGGETQYF
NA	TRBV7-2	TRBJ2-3	CASSLGERGSVTDTQYF
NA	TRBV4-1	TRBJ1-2	CASSHQGEGRGYTF
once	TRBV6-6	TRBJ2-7	CASSYSTGGSPYEQYF
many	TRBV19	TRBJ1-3	CASSRGPGNTIYF
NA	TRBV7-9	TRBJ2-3	CASSLTGRADTQYF
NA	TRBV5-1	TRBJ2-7	CASSFAGSYEQYF
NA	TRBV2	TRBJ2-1	CASSETTSFSDNEQFF
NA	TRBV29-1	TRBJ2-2	CATPGRIAGTGELFF
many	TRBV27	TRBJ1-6	CASSLRRGRDNSPLHF
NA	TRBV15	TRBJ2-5	CATKSQANAQETQYF
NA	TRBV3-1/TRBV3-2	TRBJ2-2	CASSLPGTGELFF
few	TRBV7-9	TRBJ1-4	CATYPRKPTNEKLFF
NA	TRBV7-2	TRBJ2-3	CASSRLLDTQYF
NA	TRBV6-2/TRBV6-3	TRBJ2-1	CASSYWGGRSLSSYNEQFF
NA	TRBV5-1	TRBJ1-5	CASSPQGNQPQHF
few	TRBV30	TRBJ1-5	CAWSVGGSSLYSNQPQHF
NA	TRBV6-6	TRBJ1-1	CASSYPGQLNTEAFF
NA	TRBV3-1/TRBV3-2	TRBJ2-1	CASSPWTGANEQFF
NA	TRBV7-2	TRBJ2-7	CASVRDRGYEQYF
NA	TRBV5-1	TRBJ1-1	CASRTMNTEAFF
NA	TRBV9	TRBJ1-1	CASSVGDNPEAFF